The 14 T cell receptor beta chains below all came from one sample that was sequenced in a study of T cells after yellow fever vaccination. TCRdb reanalysed the 5' RACE reads using MiXCR and keeps one entry per CDR3 protein. Of around 340,000 distinct CDR3 sequences in the sample, around 13% were seen once. The starting material was CD4+ T cells sorted from PBMCs, obtained 15 days after the yellow fever booster vaccination. Receptor source: a young man who received the YFV17D yellow fever vaccine.

Sample share makes this clonotype medium-sized (0.01 to 0.1%). The J gene is TRBJ2-2, the V gene TRBV5-1; TRBD2 matches 14 bases. J was trimmed by 5 bases and V by 4 bases; bases with no gene match: 10. Germline CDR1 is SGHRS and CDR2 is YFSETQ. The CDR3 sequence is 18 residues long. CDR3 in DNA: TGCGCCAGCAGCCCCTTCGGGACTAGCGGGGGAGGAACCGGGGAGCTGTTTTTT. Protein product: CASSPFGTSGGGTGELFF.

This clonotype showed up just a few times. J is TRBJ1-2 and V is TRBV12-3 or TRBV12-4; D is ambiguous. There are 14 residues in the CDR3. The V and J ends lost 4 bases and 2 bases respectively, with 11 bases between them. The CDR3, as DNA: TGTGCCAGCAGTTCTTGGACGGTAAACTATGGCTACACCTTC. Protein sequence: CASSSWTVNYGYTF.

In this sample, this clonotype turned up a few times. This chain uses TRBV24-1 with TRBJ2-3; a possible D gene is TRBD2 (6 bases). Trimming pared 4 bases from V and 2 bases from J, leaving 15 bases between. CDR3 length: 16 amino acids. The germline V gene has CDR1 KGHDR and CDR2 SFDVKD. Here the CDR3 reads CATSDWDSAVTDTQYF. Here the CDR3 DNA reads TGTGCCACCAGTGACTGGGACTCCGCGGTCACAGATACGCAGTATTTT.

This sequence joins TRBV6-6 and TRBJ2-5, with TRBD1 matching over 10 bases. CDR1 and CDR2 from the germline V gene are MNHNY and SVGAGI (reference sequence). Trimming at V came to 2 bases and at J to 5 bases, leaving 8 bases not matched to a gene. The CDR3 has 16 amino acids. DNA for the CDR3: TGTGCCAGCAGTTACGGGGACAGGGGCCCTGGGGAGACCCAGTACTTC. This gives the protein CASSYGDRGPGETQYF.

In its sample, this clonotype was seen a few times. This chain links TRBV20-1 with TRBJ2-2; TRBD1 agrees at 10 bases. Germline CDR1 and CDR2: DFQATT and SNEGSKA (reference sequence). CDR3 length: 16 residues. Trimming took 1 base from V and 5 from J; bases not matched to a gene: 7. CDR3 DNA sequence: TGCAGTGCTAGAGTCCCCGGGACAGGGGAAACCGGGGAGCTGTTTTTT. Translating it yields CSARVPGTGETGELFF.

The V gene is TRBV9, the J gene TRBJ2-2; D might be TRBD1 (6 bases). Germline V gene lookup returns CDR1 SGDLS and CDR2 YYNGEE. The CDR3 spans 16 residues. V shed 0 bases and J shed 2 bases, with 11 bases lying between them. The CDR3 is CASSVEGHSNTGELFF. The DNA of the CDR3 is TGTGCCAGCAGCGTAGAGGGACATAGCAACACCGGGGAGCTGTTTTTT.

The chain employs TRBV11-3 and TRBJ1-6; D is uncertain. CDR3 size: 13 residues. Germline CDR1 and CDR2: SGHNT and YENEEA. V was cut by 4 bases and J by 4 bases, with 5 bases left in between. CDR3 DNA: TGTGCCAGCAGCTCGGATTATAATTCACCCCTCCACTTT. This gives the protein CASSSDYNSPLHF.

The chain recombines TRBV20-1 with TRBJ1-2; 12 bases map to TRBD1. Germline assignment: CDR1 DFQATT and CDR2 SNEGSKA (reference sequence). The junction had 4 bases not matched to a gene; V was cut back by 3 bases and J by 8 bases. The length of the CDR3 is 13 residues. CDR3 bases: TGCAGTGCTAGTACCGGGACAGGGGGCGGCTACACCTTC. Translation: CSASTGTGGGYTF.

This clonotype was counted once. This chain joins TRBV20-1 and TRBJ2-3, with TRBD1 matching over 8 bases. Unmatched junction bases numbered 1, after V lost 4 bases and J lost 1 base. This CDR3 comprises 13 residues. Germline V gives CDR1 DFQATT, CDR2 SNEGSKA (reference sequence). CDR3 coding DNA: TGCAGTGCTATGGACAGGGGCACAGATACGCAGTATTTT. It yields the protein CSAMDRGTDTQYF.

This clonotype appeared a few times. The rearrangement joins TRBV6-5 to TRBJ2-4; 7 nucleotides line up with TRBD2. Germline values: CDR1 MNHEY, CDR2 SVGAGI. Unmatched junction bases numbered 5, after V lost 6 bases and J lost 0 bases. This CDR3 is built from 15 residues. The CDR3: CASRGGIQAKNIQYF. In nucleotides, the CDR3 is TGTGCCAGCAGGGGGGGGATTCAAGCCAAAAACATTCAGTACTTC.

The rearrangement joins TRBV2 to TRBJ1-3; D is undetermined. Germline V lookup: CDR1 SNHLY, CDR2 FYNNEI. The CDR3 extends over 11 amino acids. Trimming removed 6 bases from V and 8 bases from J, with 8 bases in between. The chain's CDR3 is CASRAGHTIYF. CDR3 DNA sequence: TGTGCCAGCAGGGCCGGGCACACCATATATTTT.

This clonotype was recorded many times. The J gene is TRBJ2-1, the V gene TRBV12-3 or TRBV12-4; D unresolved. The CDR3 loop spans 12 amino acids. V was pared by 3 bases and J by 8 bases, with 8 bases between. The CDR3 is CASSFQGYEQFF. CDR3 nucleotide sequence: TGTGCCAGCAGTTTCCAAGGGTATGAGCAGTTCTTC.

In this sample, this clonotype turned up a few times. This chain connects TRBV20-1 to TRBJ2-1, with 12 positions matching TRBD2. The CDR3 is made up of 15 amino acids. The V gene end was trimmed by 3 bases and the J gene end by 7 bases; junction bases not matched to a gene: 7. Germline V gene sequence: CDR1 DFQATT, CDR2 SNEGSKA (reference sequence). The CDR3 DNA follows: TGCAGTGCTAGCTTTCTAGCGGGGGGGCTTAATGAGCAGTTCTTC. Its protein is CSASFLAGGLNEQFF.

A few counts support this clonotype. The chain combines TRBV29-1 with TRBJ2-1; 7 bases align to TRBD1. In germline, CDR1 is SQVTM, CDR2 ANQGSEA. The CDR3 has 15 residues. Here the CDR3 DNA reads TGCACCTGGATATGGGACAGAATACCCTACAATGAGCAGTTCTTC. Translating it yields CTWIWDRIPYNEQFF.